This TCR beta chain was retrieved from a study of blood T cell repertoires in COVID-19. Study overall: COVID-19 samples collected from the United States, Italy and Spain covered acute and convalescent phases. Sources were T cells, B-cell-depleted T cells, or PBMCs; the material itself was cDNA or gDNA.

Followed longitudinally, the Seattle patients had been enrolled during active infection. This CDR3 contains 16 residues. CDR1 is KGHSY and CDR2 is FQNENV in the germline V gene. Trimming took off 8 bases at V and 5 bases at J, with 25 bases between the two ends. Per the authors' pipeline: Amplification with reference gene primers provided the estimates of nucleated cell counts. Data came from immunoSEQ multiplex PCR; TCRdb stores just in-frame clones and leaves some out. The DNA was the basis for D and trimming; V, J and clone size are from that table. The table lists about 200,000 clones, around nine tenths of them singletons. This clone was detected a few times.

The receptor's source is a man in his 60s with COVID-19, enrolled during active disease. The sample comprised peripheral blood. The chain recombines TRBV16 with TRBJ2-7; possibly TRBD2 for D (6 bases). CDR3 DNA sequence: TGTGCCAGCGCCAAGCCGGACACCGGCGGGGAAAACGAGCAGTACTTC. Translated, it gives CASAKPDTGGENEQYF.